This T cell receptor (beta chain) came from a study of T cell repertoires in cytomegalovirus infection. Overall study: Matching HLA type, along with CMV infection, was indicated by public TCR beta signatures.

Regarding the study as a whole: Adding up the frequency of public TCR beta families identified people who carried CMV plus the relevant HLA. CMV-specific HLA-C-restricted TCR beta clonotypes dominated the ex vivo response.

Details on this clonotype: Its antigen is currently unknown.

TCRdb recomputed calls from the reads with MiXCR, one row per CDR3 protein. Of about 740,000 distinct CDR3 sequences listed, roughly a third are singletons. Material: PBMCs. The receptor was isolated from a human donor in good health (CMV status not recorded). Some clones in this sample may be carry-over from other donors' samples.

This chain's CDR3 is CASSSGVEKTQYF. The CDR3, as DNA: TGTGCCAGCAGCTCCGGGGTAGAGAAGACCCAGTACTTC. The chain links TRBV13 to TRBJ2-5; weak D call: TRBD2 (5 bases). Germline V gene data show CDR1 as PRHDT and CDR2 as FYEKMQ (reference sequence). The CDR3 length is 13 residues. V was shortened by 4 bases and J by 6 bases, with 12 bases between the two germline ends.